This passage covers 28 T cell receptor beta chains from one sample sequenced in a study of cytotoxic CD8 clonotypes in ibrutinib-treated CLL. Here immunoSEQ multiplex PCR was the method, and the copy in TCRdb shows in-frame clones only, minus some. The sample carries around 250,000 clones, roughly 74% recorded once. The sample here was PBMCs, taken after 24 months of ibrutinib treatment. The receptors stem from a human donor with chronic lymphocytic leukemia.

Only one count was recorded for this clone. Relative to the germline gene, one junction end is altered; a read error may explain this. The rearrangement uses TRBV27 and TRBJ1-1, with TRBD1 matching 7 bases. Germline assignment: CDR1 MNHEY and CDR2 SMNVEV (reference sequence). This CDR3 has 15 residues. CDR3 in DNA: TGTGCCAGCAGTGTATCCGGGACAGTGAACACTGAAGCTTTCTTT. It translates to CASSVSGTVNTEAFF.

This clone was seen a handful of times. The genes are TRBV15 and TRBJ2-7, with D unclear. The CDR3 contains 13 residues. Germline values: CDR1 LNHNV, CDR2 YYDKDF (reference sequence). V was trimmed by 1 base and J by 3 bases, leaving 7 bases between them. The CDR3 region has the DNA TGTGCCACCAGCAGAGGGCTGGTCTACGAGCAGTACTTC. Translating it yields CATSRGLVYEQYF.

The genes are TRBV2 and TRBJ2-1; no clear D gene. Between the trimmed V and J ends, which lost 10 bases and 0 bases, there was a span of 22 bases. Germline V lookup: CDR1 SNHLY, CDR2 FYNNEI. This CDR3 is 17 amino acids long. CDR3 in DNA: TGTGCCACCTCGCGGAGTGCCGCCGAAAGCTCCTACAATGAGCAGTTCTTC. Translated: CATSRSAAESSYNEQFF.

This chain joins TRBV30 and TRBJ1-5, with 8 bases fitting TRBD1. CDR1 and CDR2 (germline): GTSNPN, SVGIG (reference sequence). V shed 2 bases, J shed 0 bases, and the junction held 15 bases outside the gene matches. The CDR3 length is 19 residues. CDR3: CAWSLSLTGGRISNQPQHF. DNA of the CDR3: TGTGCCTGGAGTCTTTCCCTCACAGGGGGGAGGATTAGCAATCAGCCCCAGCATTTT.

The chain couples TRBV7-3 to TRBJ2-1; 9 nucleotides match TRBD2. Losses at the gene ends were 4 bases for V and 10 bases for J; bases not matched to a gene: 8. Germline CDR1 SGHTA, CDR2 FQGTGA. This CDR3 spans 14 amino acids. CDR3 sequence reads: CASSSSGMKDEQFF. The CDR3 DNA follows: TGTGCCAGCAGCTCTAGCGGGATGAAAGACGAGCAGTTCTTC. The whole variable domain, remainder taken from reference TRBV7-3 and TRBJ2-1, is GAGVSQTPSNKVTEKGKYVELRCDPISGHTALYWYRQSLGQGPEFLIYFQGTGAADDSGLPNDRFFAVRPEGSVSTLKIQRTERGDSAVYLCASSSSGMKDEQFFGPGTRLTVL.

The chain joins TRBV5-1 to TRBJ2-5, with TRBD1 matching 9 bases. V lost 3 bases to trimming and J lost 2 bases; unmatched junction nucleotides: 5. Germline CDR1 SGHRS, CDR2 YFSETQ. The CDR3 totals 15 residues. DNA of the CDR3: TGCGCCAGCAGCTCCGGGACAGGGAAACAAGAGACCCAGTACTTC. Translated, it gives CASSSGTGKQETQYF.

This clone was seen a few times. This chain joins TRBV13 and TRBJ2-7; TRBD1 is a possible D gene (5 bases). Germline loops: CDR1 PRHDT, CDR2 FYEKMQ (reference sequence). This CDR3 has 14 residues. Trimming removed 4 bases at V and 0 bases at J, with 10 bases between. The CDR3 reads CASSSSGFSYEQYF. Here the CDR3 DNA reads TGTGCCAGCAGCTCTTCAGGGTTCTCCTACGAGCAGTACTTC. Together with reference TRBV13 and TRBJ2-7, the CDR3 gives the full variable domain: AAGVIQSPRHLIKEKRETATLKCYPIPRHDTVYWYQQGPGQDPQFLISFYEKMQSDKGSIPDRFSAQQFSDYHSELNMSSLELGDSALYFCASSSSGFSYEQYFGPGTRLTVT.

V and J are TRBV10-3 and TRBJ2-7; weak D call: TRBD2 (6 bases). Between the trimmed V and J ends, which lost 2 bases and 0 bases, there was a span of 8 bases. Germline CDR1 is ENHRY and CDR2 is SYGVKD. This CDR3 region has 14 residues. The CDR3 coding sequence is TGTGCCATCAGTGAGCGGGAGACCTCCTACGAGCAGTACTTC. It translates to CAISERETSYEQYF.

The chain employs TRBV7-9 and TRBJ2-2; 11 nucleotides align to TRBD2. Unmatched junction bases numbered 1, after V lost 4 bases and J lost 0 bases. Germline V gives CDR1 SEHNR, CDR2 FQNEAQ (reference sequence). This CDR3 is built from 16 residues. In DNA, the CDR3 is TGTGCCAGCAGCTCGACTAGCGGGACGAACACCGGGGAGCTGTTTTTT. It encodes CASSSTSGTNTGELFF.

V and J are TRBV29-1 and TRBJ2-7, with 8 bases matching TRBD2. The CDR3 sequence is 14 residues long. Per germline, CDR1 SQVTM and CDR2 ANQGSEA. J was trimmed by 5 bases and V by 7 bases; bases with no gene match: 13. The CDR3 coding sequence is TGCAGCGGGTCCGCAGCGGGAGTGCCCGACGAGCAGTACTTC. This sequence encodes CSGSAAGVPDEQYF.

The CDR3, as DNA: TGTGCCAGCAGCCCCCGGGGCGGCAATGAGCAGTTCTTC. This sequence encodes CASSPRGGNEQFF. The chain combines TRBV7-2 with TRBJ2-1; tentatively, D is TRBD1 or TRBD2 (5 bases each). The CDR3 length is 13 residues. The V gene lost 5 bases and the J gene lost 6 bases, with 11 bases spanning the gap. Per the germline V gene, CDR1 is SGHTA and CDR2 is FQGNSA.

This chain links TRBV6-6 with TRBJ2-3; 10 bases line up with TRBD2. The V and J ends lost 6 bases and 0 bases, in that order; junction bases with no gene match: 6. CDR3 length: 16 amino acids. The germline V gene has CDR1 MNHNY and CDR2 SVGAGI (reference sequence). The CDR3 protein is CASSLAGVFSTDTQYF. The CDR3 DNA follows: TGTGCCAGCAGCCTAGCGGGAGTCTTTAGCACAGATACGCAGTATTTT.

This clone came up once. This chain connects TRBV15 to TRBJ2-1; TRBD2 aligns across 11 bases. With V trimmed by 5 bases and J by 3 bases, 0 bases remained unmatched. CDR3 length: 14 amino acids. Germline CDR1 LNHNV, CDR2 YYDKDF (reference sequence). The CDR3 region has the DNA TGTGCCACCAGCGGGACTAGCGGCTACAATGAGCAGTTCTTC. Translation gives CATSGTSGYNEQFF.

This clone has only a few counts. The chain uses TRBV19 and TRBJ1-2, with 7 bases that match TRBD1. Per the germline V gene, CDR1 is LNHDA and CDR2 is SQIVND (reference sequence). CDR3 length: 13 residues. Trimming took 2 bases from V and 4 from J; bases not matched to a gene: 1. This CDR3 reads CASSIWDSYGYTF. CDR3 DNA sequence: TGTGCCAGTAGTATATGGGACAGCTATGGCTACACCTTC.

The sample holds a few counts of this clone. This chain uses TRBV7-6 with TRBJ2-2; D call uncertain. The CDR3 is 13 residues long. Per the germline V gene, CDR1 is SGHVS and CDR2 is FNYEAQ. The ends were cut back, 4 bases at V and 1 base at J, with 4 bases in the middle. The CDR3 DNA is TGTGCCAGCAGCTCTAAGAACACCGGGGAGCTGTTTTTT. Translation gives CASSSKNTGELFF.

The chain employs TRBV4-2 and TRBJ1-4; D gene unclear. Germline V gene sequence: CDR1 LGHNA, CDR2 YNFKEQ. CDR3 length: 13 amino acids. V lost 0 bases, J lost 8 bases, and 7 bases lay in between. CDR3: CASSQESGEKLFF. In DNA form, the CDR3 reads TGTGCCAGCAGCCAAGAGTCGGGAGAAAAACTGTTTTTT.

This chain uses TRBV2 with TRBJ2-2, with no clear D. CDR1 is SNHLY, CDR2 FYNNEI, per germline. The CDR3 runs 16 residues. V was clipped by 8 bases and J by 2 bases, with 18 bases between them. CDR3 nucleotides: TGTGCCAGCTCCTTGAGTGGGCCGCTAAACACCGGGGAGCTGTTTTTT. It is translated as CASSLSGPLNTGELFF.

In its sample, this clone was seen a few times. The chain joins TRBV4-2 to TRBJ2-1; TRBD2 agrees at 9 bases. The V gene end was trimmed by 0 bases and the J gene end by 0 bases; junction bases not matched to a gene: 3. Germline V lookup: CDR1 LGHNA, CDR2 YNFKEQ. This CDR3 spans 17 amino acids. Written as DNA, the CDR3 is TGTGCCAGCAGCCAAGAAAATAGCGGGAGCTCCTACAATGAGCAGTTCTTC. It codes for CASSQENSGSSYNEQFF.

The chain couples TRBV2 to TRBJ2-1; D possibly corresponds to TRBD1 (6 bases). V was shortened by 6 bases and J by 9 bases, with 21 bases between the two germline ends. This CDR3 is built from 15 residues. Germline V gives CDR1 SNHLY, CDR2 FYNNEI. The CDR3 loop reads CASSLTGTGRPEQFF. For the CDR3, the DNA is TGTGCCAGCAGCCTTACAGGGACCGGTCGGCCTGAGCAGTTCTTC.

The J gene is TRBJ1-2, the V gene TRBV28; D gene ambiguous. This CDR3 is 13 amino acids long. Trimming stripped 4 bases from V and 0 bases from J, with 6 bases between. CDR1 and CDR2 (germline): MDHEN, SYDVKM. CDR3 sequence: CASSWRANYGYTF. DNA for the CDR3: TGTGCCAGCAGTTGGAGGGCTAACTATGGCTACACCTTC.

In this sample, this clone turned up once. This chain connects TRBV11-1 to TRBJ2-1; the D gene is possibly TRBD1 (6 bases). Germline loops: CDR1 SGHAT, CDR2 FQDESV (reference sequence). Deletions cut 5 bases from V and 3 bases from J, with 11 bases between. There are 14 residues in the CDR3. CDR3: CASSPRGNYNEQFF. The CDR3, as DNA: TGTGCCAGCAGCCCCAGGGGAAACTACAATGAGCAGTTCTTC.

The J gene is TRBJ2-5, the V gene TRBV7-9, with D uncertain. CDR1 is SEHNR, CDR2 FQNEAQ, per germline (reference sequence). CDR3 size: 13 residues. V was clipped by 1 base and J by 1 base, with 4 bases between them. The CDR3 spells CASSLGIQETQYF. The CDR3, as DNA: TGTGCCAGCAGCTTAGGTATCCAAGAGACCCAGTACTTC.

V is TRBV27 and J is TRBJ1-4; no firm D call. This CDR3 is 15 amino acids long. Germline CDR1 reads MNHEY; CDR2 reads SMNVEV (reference sequence). V was trimmed by 2 bases and J by 4 bases, leaving 11 bases between them. CDR3 sequence (DNA): TGTGCCAGCAGTTTAGAGTTAGGGATTAATGAAAAACTGTTTTTT. It is translated as CASSLELGINEKLFF.

The V and J genes are TRBV10-3 and TRBJ2-3, with a tentative D call TRBD2 (6 bases). This CDR3 comprises 13 residues. Trimming removed 4 bases from V and 6 bases from J, with 11 bases in between. Germline CDR1 and CDR2: ENHRY and SYGVKD. For the CDR3, the DNA is TGTGCCATCAGTGGTGGAGGGTCGGATACGCAGTATTTT. It specifies CAISGGGSDTQYF.

V gene TRBV4-3 combines with J gene TRBJ2-7; 10 bases are a match to TRBD2. Germline V CDR1 and CDR2: LGHNA, YSLEER. The junction had 6 bases not matched to a gene; V was cut back by 1 base and J by 0 bases. The CDR3 is 17 residues long. CDR3 in DNA: TGCGCCAGCAGCCAAGGGGGACTAGCGCGAGACTCCTACGAGCAGTACTTC. Translation gives CASSQGGLARDSYEQYF.

This clone has just a few counts. The V gene is TRBV19, the J gene TRBJ1-3; 8 positions agree with TRBD1. V dropped 11 bases and J dropped 2; count of bases not matched to a gene: 8. Germline V gene sequence: CDR1 LNHDA, CDR2 SQIVND (reference sequence). The CDR3 has 14 residues. This CDR3 reads CARRQGAPGNTIYF. As DNA, the CDR3 is TGTGCCCGCCGTCAGGGGGCGCCTGGAAACACCATATATTTT.

The chain carries TRBV25-1 and TRBJ2-7; D gene uncertain. This CDR3 spans 12 amino acids. Trimming took 0 bases from V and 8 from J, leaving 8 bases between them. The germline V gene encodes CDR1 MGHDK and CDR2 SYGVNS. In DNA, the CDR3 is TGTGCCAGCAGTGAATATGGCTTCCAGCAGTACTTC. Amino acid sequence: CASSEYGFQQYF.

The chain employs TRBV27 and TRBJ1-2; D gene ambiguous. Deletions cut 4 bases from V and 1 base from J, with 7 bases between. Germline V gives CDR1 MNHEY, CDR2 SMNVEV (reference sequence). The CDR3 covers 13 residues. The CDR3 region has the DNA TGTGCCAGCAGTTACGGGCTTAACTATGGCTACACCTTC. Translation: CASSYGLNYGYTF.